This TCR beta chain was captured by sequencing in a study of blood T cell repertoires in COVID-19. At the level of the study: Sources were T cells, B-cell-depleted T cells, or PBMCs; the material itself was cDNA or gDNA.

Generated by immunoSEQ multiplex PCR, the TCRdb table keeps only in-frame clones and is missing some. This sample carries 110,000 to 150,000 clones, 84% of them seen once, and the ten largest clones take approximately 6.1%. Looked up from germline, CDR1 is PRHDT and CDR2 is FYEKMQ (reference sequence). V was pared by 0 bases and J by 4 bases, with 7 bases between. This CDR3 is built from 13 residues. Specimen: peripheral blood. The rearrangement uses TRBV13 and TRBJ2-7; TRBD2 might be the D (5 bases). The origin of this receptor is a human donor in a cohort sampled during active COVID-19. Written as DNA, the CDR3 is TGTGCCAGCAGCTTAGGGACTAATTACGAGCAGTACTTC. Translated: CASSLGTNYEQYF.